A single sample gave rise to the 22 T cell receptor beta chains below, sequenced in a study of shared clonotypes between healthy human individuals. The method was immunoSEQ multiplex PCR; TCRdb's version includes in-frame clones alone and lacks a portion of them. The top ten hold roughly 0.14% of the sample, which has 2.5 million or so clones, roughly 92% seen once. The sample consisted of naive CD4+ T cells sorted from blood. Subset described: CD45RA+ positively selected. These receptor sequences come from a man aged 18 to 35 in good health.

The V gene is TRBV2, the J gene TRBJ2-1; TRBD1 aligns across 8 bases. Germline V gives CDR1 SNHLY, CDR2 FYNNEI. The CDR3 has 13 residues. J was trimmed by 8 bases and V by 5 bases; bases with no gene match: 5. CDR3 residues: CASSYNRGDEQFF. The CDR3 DNA sequence: TGTGCCAGCAGTTATAACAGGGGGGATGAGCAGTTCTTC.

With regard to this clone: A read error may account for a junction end that differs from germline. V and J are TRBV10-1 and TRBJ2-6, with no clear D. From germline, CDR1 is WNHNN and CDR2 SYGVQD (reference sequence). This CDR3 spans 14 amino acids. The CDR3 sequence is CASIAQSRANILTF. DNA of the CDR3: TGCGCCAGCATCGCACAAAGTCGGGCCAACATCCTGACTTTC.

This rearrangement joins TRBV13 to TRBJ2-5; D is unclear. V was clipped by 3 bases and J by 2 bases, with 13 bases between them. CDR3 length: 15 amino acids. Germline values: CDR1 PRHDT, CDR2 FYEKMQ (reference sequence). The DNA of the CDR3 is TGTGCCAGCAGCTTTGGGCAGGTGTCTCAAGAGACCCAGTACTTC. Residues: CASSFGQVSQETQYF.

Written as DNA, the CDR3 is TGTGCCAGCAGTGACGGGCGGCTGGAGGGCGAGCAGTACTTC. This gives the protein CASSDGRLEGEQYF. The chain recombines TRBV6-1 with TRBJ2-7; possible D gene TRBD2, 6 bases. This CDR3 region has 14 residues. V lost 3 bases, J lost 6 bases, and 15 bases lay in between. CDR1 and CDR2 (germline): MNHNS, SASEGT.

The chain links TRBV10-1 to TRBJ2-7; tentatively, D is TRBD2 (7 bases). There are 12 residues in the CDR3. Germline CDR1 WNHNN, CDR2 SYGVQD (reference sequence). Trimming took 4 bases from V and 7 from J, leaving 11 bases between them. The CDR3 DNA is TGCGCCAGCAGTGCGGGGGGCCGTGAGCAGTACTTC. It encodes CASSAGGREQYF.

Here the CDR3 DNA reads TGTGCCAGCAGCTCCCTAAACGGACCACAGGGGTTCCACTTT. Its translation: CASSSLNGPQGFHF. The chain has TRBV7-2 and TRBJ1-6, with 7 bases lining up with TRBD1. The CDR3 runs 14 residues. The J segment lost 17 bases and the V segment lost 4 bases, leaving 14 bases of the junction unmatched. Germline CDR1 is SGHTA and CDR2 is FQGNSA.

The chain recombines TRBV27 with TRBJ1-1; 8 bases match TRBD1. The V and J ends lost 6 bases and 6 bases, in that order; junction bases with no gene match: 6. CDR1 and CDR2 (germline): MNHEY, SMNVEV (reference sequence). This CDR3 is 13 amino acids long. In nucleotides, the CDR3 is TGTGCCAGCAGGGGGGACAGGTGGTCTGAAGCTTTCTTT. Encoded protein: CASRGDRWSEAFF.

CDR3 sequence reads: CASRRDGESYEQYF. In DNA, the CDR3 is TGTGCCAGCAGACGCGATGGGGAGTCCTACGAGCAGTACTTC. The J gene is TRBJ2-7, the V gene TRBV7-8; possible D gene TRBD2, 5 bases. Trimming took off 6 bases at V and 1 base at J, with 13 bases between the two ends. CDR1 SGHVS and CDR2 FQNEAQ come from the germline V gene. The CDR3 is made up of 14 amino acids.

The J gene is TRBJ1-2, the V gene TRBV19; a possible D gene is TRBD1 (5 bases). V lost 9 bases and J lost 0, with 14 bases in between. Germline V gene lookup returns CDR1 LNHDA and CDR2 SQIVND (reference sequence). This CDR3 region has 14 residues. In DNA form, the CDR3 reads TGTGCCAGCGCCATGGGGGGTGCTAACTATGGCTACACCTTC. Residues: CASAMGGANYGYTF.

The chain combines TRBV6-6 with TRBJ2-5; D is ambiguous. The CDR3 spans 13 residues. From germline, CDR1 is MNHNY and CDR2 SVGAGI (reference sequence). Trimming removed 6 bases at V and 5 bases at J, with 13 bases between. CDR3 coding DNA: TGTGCCAGCAGGCCAGGACCTTGGGAGACCCAGTACTTC. Its protein product is CASRPGPWETQYF.

This clone was detected once. The CDR3 DNA sequence: TGTGCCAGCAGCTTGTCTCAGCCCCAGCATTTT. Translated, it gives CASSLSQPQHF. The chain combines TRBV5-8 with TRBJ1-5, with no clear D. The germline V gene has CDR1 SGHTS and CDR2 YDEGEE. CDR3 length: 11 residues. The V end was cut by 1 base, the J end by 6 bases, with 2 bases between.

This chain joins TRBV7-4 and TRBJ2-1; 7 bases align to TRBD2. Germline-derived CDR1 and CDR2 are SGHVT and SQSDAQ. The CDR3 totals 17 residues. Trimming cost V 1 base and J 7 bases; bases outside gene matches: 13. The DNA of the CDR3 is TGTGCCAGCAGCTTAGGCCCCTCGGAACTAGCGATTAATGAGCAGTTCTTC. Encoded protein: CASSLGPSELAINEQFF.

The chain is built from TRBV5-1 and TRBJ1-6; no reliable D call. Germline V gene data show CDR1 as SGHRS and CDR2 as YFSETQ. The CDR3 sequence is 15 residues long. Trimming removed 0 bases at V and 10 bases at J, with 14 bases between. The CDR3 sequence: CASSLVWAAVSPLHF. Here the CDR3 DNA reads TGCGCCAGCAGCTTGGTCTGGGCCGCCGTCTCACCCCTCCACTTT.

The gene calls are TRBV28 and TRBJ1-2, with D possibly being TRBD1 (6 bases). Trimming removed 2 bases from V and 4 bases from J, with 14 bases in between. CDR3 length equals 15 residues. Per the germline V gene, CDR1 is MDHEN and CDR2 is SYDVKM. The CDR3 reads CASSLTSRTAYGYTF. CDR3 coding DNA: TGTGCCAGCAGTTTAACGTCGAGGACAGCCTATGGCTACACCTTC.

The V and J genes are TRBV28 and TRBJ2-5; 13 bases agree with TRBD2. There are 15 residues in the CDR3. V trimming: 5 bases; J trimming: 0 bases; junction bases outside the gene matches: 0. CDR1 MDHEN and CDR2 SYDVKM come from the germline V gene. The DNA for the CDR3 is TGTGCCAGCAGTACTAGCGGGGGGGACCAAGAGACCCAGTACTTC. Its protein is CASSTSGGDQETQYF.

The chain employs TRBV10-3 and TRBJ2-7; D ambiguous. This CDR3 spans 13 amino acids. Germline V gives CDR1 ENHRY, CDR2 SYGVKD. V lost 0 bases to trimming and J lost 2 bases, with 5 bases between them. The chain's CDR3 is CAISESEAYEQYF. The CDR3, as DNA: TGTGCCATCAGTGAGTCAGAGGCCTACGAGCAGTACTTC.

In the case of this clone: This specimen includes other DNA sequences encoding the same CDR3. In DNA, the CDR3 is TGTGCCAGCAGCTTTGGGACAGGGCTGAACACTGAAGCTTTCTTT. Protein: CASSFGTGLNTEAFF. The genes are TRBV5-4 and TRBJ1-1; 9 bases match TRBD1. This CDR3 contains 15 residues. Germline V CDR1 and CDR2: SGHNT, YYREEE (reference sequence). Trimming removed 2 bases from V and 0 bases from J; junction bases left unmatched: 2.

The chain has TRBV14 and TRBJ1-1; TRBD1 might be the D (6 bases). CDR1 is SGHDN, CDR2 FVKESK, per germline. The CDR3 runs to 14 residues. The V gene lost 5 bases and the J gene lost 2 bases, with 12 bases spanning the gap. CDR3 nucleotide sequence: TGTGCCAGCAGCTTCCACAGGGATAACACTGAAGCTTTCTTT. It encodes CASSFHRDNTEAFF.

The rearrangement links TRBV5-1 to TRBJ2-1; D possibly uses TRBD1 or TRBD2 (5 bases each). CDR3 length equals 16 residues. V lost 4 bases and J lost 6, with 20 bases in between. The germline V gene encodes CDR1 SGHRS and CDR2 YFSETQ. This CDR3 reads CASSDAWGGTGNEQFF. CDR3 in DNA: TGCGCCAGCAGCGATGCCTGGGGTGGGACCGGCAATGAGCAGTTCTTC.

In regard to this clone: A junction end diverges from the germline sequence, so it may reflect a read error. The rearrangement links TRBV19 to TRBJ2-5; TRBD1 agrees at 9 bases. The germline V gene has CDR1 LNHDA and CDR2 SQIVND (reference sequence). This CDR3 comprises 15 residues. The DNA for the CDR3 is TGTGCTAGTAACGACAGGGGGTCTATTAAAGGTCCCCAGTACTTC. Protein: CASNDRGSIKGPQYF.

This chain connects TRBV28 to TRBJ2-5, with D possibly matching TRBD1 (6 bases). This CDR3 contains 18 residues. The germline gives CDR1 MDHEN, CDR2 SYDVKM. V lost 6 bases, J lost 1 base, and 24 bases lay in between. This CDR3 reads CASSGTGNRPRFQETQYF. The CDR3 DNA follows: TGTGCCAGCAGCGGCACAGGGAATCGTCCTCGTTTCCAAGAGACCCAGTACTTC.

The chain recombines TRBV9 with TRBJ2-3, with D possibly matching TRBD1 (5 bases). The V end lost 4 bases, the J end lost 1 base, and 13 bases lay between the germline ends. This CDR3 is 15 amino acids long. Germline values: CDR1 SGDLS, CDR2 YYNGEE. CDR3 bases: TGTGCCAGCAGCCCCCGTTGGGGCGGCACAGATACGCAGTATTTT. Its protein is CASSPRWGGTDTQYF.